This TCR beta chain was obtained from a study of blood T cell repertoires in COVID-19. On the study more broadly: Nucleic acid was either cDNA or gDNA, and it came from T cells, B-cell-depleted T cells, or PBMCs.

The CDR3 extends over 20 amino acids. CDR1 is LNHDA and CDR2 is SQIVND in the germline V gene (reference sequence). With 8 bases clipped from V and 1 base from J, the junction kept 22 bases outside the gene matches. In the study's own analysis: Using reference gene primer amplification, nucleated cell counts were estimated. Using immunoSEQ multiplex PCR, the repertoire was profiled, and TCRdb retains in-frame clones only, with some absent. V and J calls plus clone size are reproduced from that table; the DNA served to infer D and trimming. The sample lists about 400,000 clones, 75% to 90% occurring once.

This TCR was sampled from a woman in her 30s with acute or convalescent COVID-19. The chain recombines TRBV19 with TRBJ2-4; the match to TRBD1 covers 8 bases. What was sequenced was peripheral blood. This CDR3 reads CASYGSADRDGPLAKNIQYF. The CDR3 region has the DNA TGTGCCAGTTACGGATCAGCGGACAGGGACGGACCTCTGGCCAAAAACATTCAGTACTTC. Variable domain in full (rest from reference TRBV19 and TRBJ2-4): DGGITQSPKYLFRKEGQNVTLSCEQNLNHDAMYWYRQDPGQGLRLIYYSQIVNDFQKGDIAEGYSVSREKKESFPLTVTSAQKNPTAFYLCASYGSADRDGPLAKNIQYFGAGTRLSVL.